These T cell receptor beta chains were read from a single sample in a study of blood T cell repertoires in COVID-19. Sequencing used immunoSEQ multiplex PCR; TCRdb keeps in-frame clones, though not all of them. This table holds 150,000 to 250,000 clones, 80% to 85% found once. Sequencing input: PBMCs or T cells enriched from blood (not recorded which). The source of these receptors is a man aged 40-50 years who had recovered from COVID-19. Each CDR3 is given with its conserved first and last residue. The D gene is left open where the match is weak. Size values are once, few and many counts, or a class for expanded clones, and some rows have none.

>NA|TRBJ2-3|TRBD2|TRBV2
TGTGCCAGCCACATCTTACGGGGGGGCGGGTCAGATACGCAGTATTTT
CASHILRGGGSDTQYF
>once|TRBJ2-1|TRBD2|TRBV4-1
TGCGCCAGCAGCCGCTACGGGGGGGCCTACAATGAGCAGTTCTTC
CASSRYGGAYNEQFF
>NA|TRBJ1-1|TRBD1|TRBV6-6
TGTGCCAGCAGTCACAGCAGGGACAGAACTTCGAACACTGAAGCTTTCTTT
CASSHSRDRTSNTEAFF
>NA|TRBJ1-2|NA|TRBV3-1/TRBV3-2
TGTGCCAGCAGCCAAGAAAGGGGGACCTATGGCTACACCTTC
CASSQERGTYGYTF
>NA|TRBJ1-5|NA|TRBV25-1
TGTGCCAGCAGTGAATCCAGGGTCCATCAGCCCCAGCATTTT
CASSESRVHQPQHF
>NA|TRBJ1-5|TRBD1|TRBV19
TGTGCCAGCAAAGTTTTGTGGCAGGGGGCAAATCAGCCCCAGCATTTT
CASKVLWQGANQPQHF
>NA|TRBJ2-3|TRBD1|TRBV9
TGTGCCAGCAGCGCTGGTCTGACAGGGGTAACAGATACGCAGTATTTT
CASSAGLTGVTDTQYF
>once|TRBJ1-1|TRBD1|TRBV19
TGTGCCAGTAGTATAGTGGGACAGAGGAACACTGAAGCTTTCTTT
CASSIVGQRNTEAFF
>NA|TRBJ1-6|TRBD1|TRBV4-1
TGCGCCAGCAGCCAGGCGGGACAGGGAGGTTCACCCCTCCACTTT
CASSQAGQGGSPLHF
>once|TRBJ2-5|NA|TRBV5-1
TGCGCCAGCAGCTTGGAGGGGGGGCCGATCGGGACCCAGTACTTC
CASSLEGGPIGTQYF
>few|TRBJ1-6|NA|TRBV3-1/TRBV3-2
TGTGCCAGCAGCCATAGAGCGGGGGGTGGGTCACCCCTCCACTTT
CASSHRAGGGSPLHF
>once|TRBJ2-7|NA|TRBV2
TGTGCCAGCAGTGGACCCATTACTGAGGTGGACGAGCAGTACTTC
CASSGPITEVDEQYF
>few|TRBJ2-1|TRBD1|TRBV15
TGTGCCACCAGCAGACACCGACAGGGCGGCAATGAGCAGTTCTTC
CATSRHRQGGNEQFF
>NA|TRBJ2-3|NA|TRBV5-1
TGCGCCAGCAGCTTGGAGGGACACGCCACTAGCACAGATACGCAGTATTTT
CASSLEGHATSTDTQYF
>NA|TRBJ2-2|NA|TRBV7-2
TGTGCCAGCAGCTTTGACAGGATTAACACCGGGGAGCTGTTTTTT
CASSFDRINTGELFF
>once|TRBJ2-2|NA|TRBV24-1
TGTGCCACCAGTGATTTGACAAGCGGCGGGGAGCTGTTTTTT
CATSDLTSGGELFF
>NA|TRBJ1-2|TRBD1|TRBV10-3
TGTGCCATCAGGGCGACAGGGGGCGATGGCTACACCTTC
CAIRATGGDGYTF
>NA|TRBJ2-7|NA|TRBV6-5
TGTGCCAGCAGTTACAAAGGACGGGGATACGAGCAGTACTTC
CASSYKGRGYEQYF
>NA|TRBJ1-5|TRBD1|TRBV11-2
TGTGCCAGCAGCCCTGGGACAGGGATGACCAATCAGCCCCAGCATTTT
CASSPGTGMTNQPQHF
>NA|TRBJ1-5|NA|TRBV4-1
TGCGCCAGCAGCCAAGATCCCCCCCCTAATCAGCCCCAGCATTTT
CASSQDPPPNQPQHF
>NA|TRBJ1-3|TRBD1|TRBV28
TGTGCCAGCAGAGGACAGGGGGTCTCCTCTGGAAACACCATATATTTT
CASRGQGVSSGNTIYF
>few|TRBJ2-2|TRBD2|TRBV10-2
TGCGCCAGCAGCGTATCAGCGGGGGGCACCGGGGAGCTGTTTTTT
CASSVSAGGTGELFF
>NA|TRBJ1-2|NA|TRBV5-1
TGCGCCAGCAGCTTGGGTACAGAGACTAACTATGGCTACACCTTC
CASSLGTETNYGYTF
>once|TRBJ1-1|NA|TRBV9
TGTGCCAGCAGCGCAGGGGCTAAACCTGAAGCTTTCTTT
CASSAGAKPEAFF
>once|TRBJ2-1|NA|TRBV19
TGTGCCAGTAGGAGGGACAGCGGGGAGCAGTTCTTC
CASRRDSGEQFF
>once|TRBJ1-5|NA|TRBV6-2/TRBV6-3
TGTGCCAGCAGTTACCTATTTACCGGGCAGCCCCAGCATTTT
CASSYLFTGQPQHF
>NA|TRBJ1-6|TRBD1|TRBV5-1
TGCGCCAGCAGCAATACAGGGGTCTCCTATAATTCACCCCTCCACTTT
CASSNTGVSYNSPLHF
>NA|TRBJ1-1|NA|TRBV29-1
TGCAGCGTTGAAAGTCAGGGGCAGACTGAAGCTTTCTTT
CSVESQGQTEAFF
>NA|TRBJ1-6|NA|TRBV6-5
TGTGCCAGCAGATCAGGGGTAAGCTCACCCCTCCACTTT
CASRSGVSSPLHF
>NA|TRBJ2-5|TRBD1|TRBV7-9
TGTGCCAGCAGCCGAACTGACAGGGGGCGGGAGACCCAGTACTTC
CASSRTDRGRETQYF
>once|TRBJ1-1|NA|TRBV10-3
TGTGCCATCAGTGAGTTGTCGGGGAAAGCTTTCTTT
CAISELSGKAFF
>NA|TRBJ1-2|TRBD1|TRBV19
TGTGCCAGTAGCCGTAAGACAGGGGCTAACTATGGCTACACCTTC
CASSRKTGANYGYTF
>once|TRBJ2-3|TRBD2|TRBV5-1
TGCGCCAGCAGCTTGGCTGCCGGACTAGCGGATACGCAGTATTTT
CASSLAAGLADTQYF
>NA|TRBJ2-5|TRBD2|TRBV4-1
TGCGCCAGCAGCCAAGGGGCGGCTAGCGGGTTCCTACAAGAGACCCAGTACTTC
CASSQGAASGFLQETQYF
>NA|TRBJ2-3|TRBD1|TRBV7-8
TGTGCCAGCAGCTTAGCGCGTCACAGGGGAACAGATACGCAGTATTTT
CASSLARHRGTDTQYF
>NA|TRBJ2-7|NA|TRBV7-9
TGTGCCAGCAGCTTATCCCTCACGTCGAGCTCCTACGAGCAGTACTTC
CASSLSLTSSSYEQYF
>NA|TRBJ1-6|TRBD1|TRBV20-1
TGCAGTGCTAGTACCCTAGGACAGGGCAATAATTCACCCCTCCACTTT
CSASTLGQGNNSPLHF
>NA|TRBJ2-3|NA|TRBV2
TGTGCCAGCAGTGAACGGGGGATAGATACGCAGTATTTT
CASSERGIDTQYF
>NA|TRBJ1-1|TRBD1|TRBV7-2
TGTGCCAGCAGCTCCCTACCAGGGGGCAATACCGCTGAAGCTTTCTTT
CASSSLPGGNTAEAFF
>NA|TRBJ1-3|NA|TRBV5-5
TGTGCCAGCAGCTTGGAGGGCGGGCTGACTGGAAACACCATATATTTT
CASSLEGGLTGNTIYF
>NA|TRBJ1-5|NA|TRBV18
TGTGCCAGCTCACTTAACAGGGGCAATCAGCCCCAGCATTTT
CASSLNRGNQPQHF
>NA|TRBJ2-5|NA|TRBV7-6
TGTGCCAGCAGTTTTTGGGGAGAGGGAGAGACCCAGTACTTC
CASSFWGEGETQYF
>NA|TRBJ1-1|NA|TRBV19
TGTGCCAGTACCCAACCTTGGTGGACAGACCTAAAACACACTGAAGCTTTCTTT
CASTQPWWTDLKHTEAFF
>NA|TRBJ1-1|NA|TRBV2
TGTGCCTCGAGATGGCAGGATGAAGCTTTCTTT
CASRWQDEAFF
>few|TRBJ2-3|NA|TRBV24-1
TGTGCCACCAGTGATTCTGTCCCTCGTTCAGGGGCGGTCACAGATACGCAGTATTTT
CATSDSVPRSGAVTDTQYF
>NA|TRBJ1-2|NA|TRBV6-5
TGTGCCAGCAGTTCAGGATCCAACTATGGCTACACCTTC
CASSSGSNYGYTF
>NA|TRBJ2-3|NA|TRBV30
TGTGCCTGGAGTTCGGCGGTAGATACGCAGTATTTT
CAWSSAVDTQYF
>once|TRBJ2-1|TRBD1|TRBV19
TGTGCCAGTAGCGTATCCGGGACAGGGATATCCTACAATGAGCAGTTCTTC
CASSVSGTGISYNEQFF
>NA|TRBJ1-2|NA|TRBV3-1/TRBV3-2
TGTGCCAGCAGCCAAGATCAGGGCAGACCTAACTATGGCTACACCTTC
CASSQDQGRPNYGYTF
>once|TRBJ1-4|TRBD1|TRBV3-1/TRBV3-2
TGTGCCAGCAGCCCCGGACAGGGCAGAGAAAAACTGTTTTTT
CASSPGQGREKLFF
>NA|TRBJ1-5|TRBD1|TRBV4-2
TGTGCCAGCTCTCCGGGACAGAAACTTTATAGCAATCAGCCCCAGCATTTT
CASSPGQKLYSNQPQHF
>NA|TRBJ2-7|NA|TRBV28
TGTGCCAGCAGTTCCCGCGACAGCCTCCCCTACGAGCAGTACTTC
CASSSRDSLPYEQYF
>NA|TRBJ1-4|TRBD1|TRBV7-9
TGTGCCAGCAGCACGGACAGGGCGTTGGAAAAACTGTTTTTT
CASSTDRALEKLFF
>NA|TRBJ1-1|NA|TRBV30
TGTGCCTGGAGTATAGAAAGAAAGACTGAAGCTTTCTTT
CAWSIERKTEAFF